This T cell receptor beta chain comes out of a study of response to subunit inactivated influenza vaccine. Study-wide findings and caveats: With each seasonal influenza vaccination, the authors suggested, few new T cells are recruited.

Each CDR3 protein is one row after TCRdb ran MiXCR on the RT-PCR reads. The table lists roughly 650,000 distinct CDR3 sequences, 14% of them singletons, with 7.5% to 8% in the top ten. For this clonotype: Its antigen is unknown.

This CDR3 is 16 amino acids long. Germline V gene sequence: CDR1 MNHEY, CDR2 SVGAGI. V trimming: 2 bases; J trimming: 5 bases; junction bases outside the gene matches: 8. This TCR was recovered from a man aged 45-60 years who received an inactivated influenza vaccine. V usage is TRBV6-5 and J usage is TRBJ2-5; 10 bases map to TRBD1. The sample in question was PBMCs from blood, obtained less than 15 days before vaccination. Here the CDR3 reads CASSYTGTGVEETQYF. CDR3 sequence (DNA): TGTGCCAGCAGTTACACCGGGACAGGGGTTGAGGAGACCCAGTACTTC.